This T cell receptor beta chain was recorded in a study of T cell changes during pregnancy in multiple sclerosis. Here immunoSEQ multiplex PCR was the method, and the copy in TCRdb shows in-frame clones only, minus some. The sample contains around 36,000 clones, about 92% of which appear only once. V gave up 0 bases and J gave up 6 bases, with 13 bases separating them. The germline V gene encodes CDR1 LGHNA and CDR2 YNFKEQ. This CDR3 is 15 amino acids long. Material: CD8+ T cells from peripheral blood mononuclear cells, obtained in the first trimester of pregnancy. This chain connects TRBV4-2 to TRBJ2-3, with unresolved D. The sequence came from a female donor with multiple sclerosis, enrolled in a pregnancy study. The CDR3 reads CASSQDFATVDTQYF. CDR3 sequence (DNA): TGTGCCAGCAGCCAAGATTTCGCAACAGTCGATACGCAGTATTTT.